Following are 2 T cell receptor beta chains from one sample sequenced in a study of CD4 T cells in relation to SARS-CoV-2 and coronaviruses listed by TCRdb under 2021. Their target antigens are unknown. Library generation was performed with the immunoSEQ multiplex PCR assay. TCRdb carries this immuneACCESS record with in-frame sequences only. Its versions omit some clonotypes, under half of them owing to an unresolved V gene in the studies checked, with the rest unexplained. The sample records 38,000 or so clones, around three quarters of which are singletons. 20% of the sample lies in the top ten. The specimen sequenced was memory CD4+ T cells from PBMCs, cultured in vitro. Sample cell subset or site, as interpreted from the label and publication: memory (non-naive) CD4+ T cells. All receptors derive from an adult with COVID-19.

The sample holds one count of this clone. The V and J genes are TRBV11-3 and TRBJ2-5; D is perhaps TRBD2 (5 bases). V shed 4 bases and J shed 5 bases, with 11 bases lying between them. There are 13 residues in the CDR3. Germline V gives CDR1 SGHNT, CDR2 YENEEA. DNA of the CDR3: TGTGCCAGCAGCTCAGACTTAGCGGAGACCCAGTACTTC. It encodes CASSSDLAETQYF.

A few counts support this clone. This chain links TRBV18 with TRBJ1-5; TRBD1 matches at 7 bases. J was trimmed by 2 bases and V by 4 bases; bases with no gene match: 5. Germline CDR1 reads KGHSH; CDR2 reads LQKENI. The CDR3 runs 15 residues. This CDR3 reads CASSHSGTGNQPQHF. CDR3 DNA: TGTGCCAGCTCACACTCCGGGACAGGCAATCAGCCCCAGCATTTT.